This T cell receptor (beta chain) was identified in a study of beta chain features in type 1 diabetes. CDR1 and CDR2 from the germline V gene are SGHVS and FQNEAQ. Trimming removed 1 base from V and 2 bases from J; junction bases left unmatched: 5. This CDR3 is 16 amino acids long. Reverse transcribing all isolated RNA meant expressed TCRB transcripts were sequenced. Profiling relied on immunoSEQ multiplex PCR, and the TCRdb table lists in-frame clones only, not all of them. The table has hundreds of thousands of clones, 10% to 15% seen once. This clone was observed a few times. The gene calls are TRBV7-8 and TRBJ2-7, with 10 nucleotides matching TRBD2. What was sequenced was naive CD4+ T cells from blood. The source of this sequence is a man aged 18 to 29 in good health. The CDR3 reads CASSLGGLAGAYEQYF. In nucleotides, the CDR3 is TGTGCCAGCAGCTTAGGTGGCCTAGCGGGAGCCTACGAGCAGTACTTC. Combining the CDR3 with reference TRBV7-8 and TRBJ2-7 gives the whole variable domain GAGVSQSPRYKVAKRGQDVALRCDPISGHVSLFWYQQALGQGPEFLTYFQNEAQLDKSGLPSDRFFAERPEGSVSTLKIQRTQQEDSAVYLCASSLGGLAGAYEQYFGPGTRLTVT.